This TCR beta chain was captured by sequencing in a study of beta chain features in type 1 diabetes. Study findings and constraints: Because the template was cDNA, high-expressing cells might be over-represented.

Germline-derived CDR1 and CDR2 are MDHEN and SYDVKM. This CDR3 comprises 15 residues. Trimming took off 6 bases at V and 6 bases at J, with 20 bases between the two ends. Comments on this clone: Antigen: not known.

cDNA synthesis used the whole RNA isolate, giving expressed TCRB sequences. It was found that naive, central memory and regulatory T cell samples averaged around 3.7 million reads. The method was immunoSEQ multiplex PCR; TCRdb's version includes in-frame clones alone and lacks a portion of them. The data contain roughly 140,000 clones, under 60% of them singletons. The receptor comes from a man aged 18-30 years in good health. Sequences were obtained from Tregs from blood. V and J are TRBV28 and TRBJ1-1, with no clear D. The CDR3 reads CASRPPYRGSAEAFF. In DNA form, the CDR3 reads TGTGCCAGCAGGCCACCCTACCGGGGAAGCGCTGAAGCTTTCTTT.